These 3 T cell receptor beta chains came from one sample sequenced in a study of T-cell memory formation after mild COVID-19. TCRdb re-called the 5' RACE reads through MiXCR, storing one row per CDR3 protein. The repertoire has around 300,000 distinct CDR3 sequences, roughly 13% of them found once; the top ten carry 22%. The sequencing input was PBMCs or a T cell subset sorted from them (not recorded which). The source is a man aged 18 to 30 who had mild COVID-19 (a few samples of this study predate the infection). Cell type and time point are not known.

This clonotype was counted only a few times. The CDR3 protein is CASADMGSGANVLTF. The CDR3 DNA sequence: TGTGCCAGCGCCGATATGGGGTCTGGGGCCAACGTCCTGACTTTC. The V gene is TRBV7-2, the J gene TRBJ2-6, with unresolved D. There are 15 residues in the CDR3. Between the trimmed V and J ends, which lost 8 bases and 1 base, there was a span of 12 bases. The germline V gene encodes CDR1 SGHTA and CDR2 FQGNSA.

The rearrangement joins TRBV6-6 to TRBJ2-3, with D tentatively TRBD2 (6 bases). V lost 6 bases and J 2 bases, leaving 15 bases between the germline ends. There are 15 residues in the CDR3. The V gene's germline CDR1 is MNHNY and CDR2 SVGAGI (reference sequence). The chain's CDR3 is CASRPFGTYTDTQYF. In nucleotides, the CDR3 is TGTGCCAGCAGACCCTTTGGGACTTACACAGATACGCAGTATTTT.

The chain couples TRBV7-8 to TRBJ2-5; D is perhaps TRBD1 or TRBD2 (5 bases each). Germline CDR1 and CDR2: SGHVS and FQNEAQ. The CDR3 totals 14 residues. V was trimmed by 10 bases and J by 0 bases, leaving 15 bases between them. The CDR3 DNA is TGTGCCACCTCTGGGGACGGCTACCAAGAGACCCAGTACTTC. Translation: CATSGDGYQETQYF. Variable domain in full (rest from reference TRBV7-8 and TRBJ2-5): GAGVSQSPRYKVAKRGQDVALRCDPISGHVSLFWYQQALGQGPEFLTYFQNEAQLDKSGLPSDRFFAERPEGSVSTLKIQRTQQEDSAVYLCATSGDGYQETQYFGPGTRLLVL.